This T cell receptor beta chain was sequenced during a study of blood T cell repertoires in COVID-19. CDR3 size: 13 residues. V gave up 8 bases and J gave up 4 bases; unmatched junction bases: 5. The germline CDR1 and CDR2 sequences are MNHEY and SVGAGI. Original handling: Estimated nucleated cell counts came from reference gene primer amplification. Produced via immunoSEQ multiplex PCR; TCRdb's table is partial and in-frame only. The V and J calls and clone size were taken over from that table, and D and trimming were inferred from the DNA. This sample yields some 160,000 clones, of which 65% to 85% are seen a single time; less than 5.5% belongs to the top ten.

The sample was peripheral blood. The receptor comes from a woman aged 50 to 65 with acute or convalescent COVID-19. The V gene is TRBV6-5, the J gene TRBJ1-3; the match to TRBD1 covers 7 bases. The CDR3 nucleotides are TGTGCCAGCGGACAGGACAGGGGAAACACCATATATTTT. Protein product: CASGQDRGNTIYF.